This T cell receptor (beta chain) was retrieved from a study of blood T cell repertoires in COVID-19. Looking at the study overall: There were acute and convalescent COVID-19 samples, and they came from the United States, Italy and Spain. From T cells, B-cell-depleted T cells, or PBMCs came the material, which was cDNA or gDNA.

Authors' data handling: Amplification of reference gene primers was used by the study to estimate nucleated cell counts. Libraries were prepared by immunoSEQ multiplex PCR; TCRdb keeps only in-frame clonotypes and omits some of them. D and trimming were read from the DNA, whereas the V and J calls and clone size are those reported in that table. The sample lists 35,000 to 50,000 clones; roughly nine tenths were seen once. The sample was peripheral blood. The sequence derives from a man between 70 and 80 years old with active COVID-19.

CDR3 DNA sequence: TGTGCCACCAGTACAGGGTTAGGCTACACCTTC. Translation gives CATSTGLGYTF. The J gene is TRBJ1-2, the V gene TRBV24-1, with D possibly being TRBD1 (6 bases). Germline V gives CDR1 KGHDR, CDR2 SFDVKD. V lost 6 bases and J lost 8, with 9 bases in between. The CDR3 extends over 11 amino acids.